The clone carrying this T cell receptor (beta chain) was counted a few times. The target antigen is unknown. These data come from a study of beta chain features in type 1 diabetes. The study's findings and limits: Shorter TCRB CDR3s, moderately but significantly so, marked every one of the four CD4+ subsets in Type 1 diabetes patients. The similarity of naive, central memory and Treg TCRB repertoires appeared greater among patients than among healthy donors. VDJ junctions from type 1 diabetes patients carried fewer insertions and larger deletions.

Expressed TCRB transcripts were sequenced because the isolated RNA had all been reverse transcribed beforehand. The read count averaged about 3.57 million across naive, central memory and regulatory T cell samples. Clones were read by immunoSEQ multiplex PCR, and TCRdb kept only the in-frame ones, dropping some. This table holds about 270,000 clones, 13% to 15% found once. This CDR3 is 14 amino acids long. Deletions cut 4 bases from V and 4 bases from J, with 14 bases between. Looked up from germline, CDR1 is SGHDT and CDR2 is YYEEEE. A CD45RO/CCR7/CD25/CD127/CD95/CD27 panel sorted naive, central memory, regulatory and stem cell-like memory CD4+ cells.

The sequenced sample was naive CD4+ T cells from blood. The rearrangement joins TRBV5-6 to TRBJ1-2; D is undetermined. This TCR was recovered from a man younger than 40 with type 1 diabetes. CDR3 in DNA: TGTGCCAGCAGCCAAGATTATGGGAGCTATGGCTACACCTTC. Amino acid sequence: CASSQDYGSYGYTF.